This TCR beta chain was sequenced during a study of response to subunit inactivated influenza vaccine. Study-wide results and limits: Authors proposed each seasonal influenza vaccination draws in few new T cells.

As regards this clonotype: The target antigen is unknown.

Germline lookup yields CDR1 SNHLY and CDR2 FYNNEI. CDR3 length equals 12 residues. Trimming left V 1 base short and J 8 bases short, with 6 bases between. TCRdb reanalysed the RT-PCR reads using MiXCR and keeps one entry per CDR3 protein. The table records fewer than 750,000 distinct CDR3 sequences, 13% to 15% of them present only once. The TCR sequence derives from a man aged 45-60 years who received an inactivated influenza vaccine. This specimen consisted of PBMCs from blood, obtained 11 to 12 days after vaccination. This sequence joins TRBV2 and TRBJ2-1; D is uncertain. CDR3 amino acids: CASSEVGYEQFF. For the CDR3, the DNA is TGTGCCAGCAGTGAAGTCGGCTATGAGCAGTTCTTC.